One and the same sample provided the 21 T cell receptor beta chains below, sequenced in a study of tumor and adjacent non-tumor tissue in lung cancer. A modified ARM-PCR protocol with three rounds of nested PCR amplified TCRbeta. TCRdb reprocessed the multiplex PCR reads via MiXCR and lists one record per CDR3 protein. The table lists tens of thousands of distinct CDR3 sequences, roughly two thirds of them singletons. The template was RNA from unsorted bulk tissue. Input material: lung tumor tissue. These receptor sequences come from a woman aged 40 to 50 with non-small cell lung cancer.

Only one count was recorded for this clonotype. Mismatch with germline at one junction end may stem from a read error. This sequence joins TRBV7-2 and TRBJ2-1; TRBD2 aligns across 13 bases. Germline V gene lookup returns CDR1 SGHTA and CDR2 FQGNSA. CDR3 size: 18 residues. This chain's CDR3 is CASNLELAGGPGNDEQFF. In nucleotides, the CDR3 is TGTGCCAGCAACTTAGAACTAGCGGGAGGGCCAGGGAACGATGAGCAGTTCTTC.

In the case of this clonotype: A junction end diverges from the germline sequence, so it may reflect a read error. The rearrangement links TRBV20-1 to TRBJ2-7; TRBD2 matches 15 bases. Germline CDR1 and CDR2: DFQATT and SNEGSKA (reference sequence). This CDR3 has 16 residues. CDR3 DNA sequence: TGCAATGCTAGTGGATCCGGGACTAGCGGGGGGTACGAGCAGTACTTC. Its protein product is CNASGSGTSGGYEQYF.

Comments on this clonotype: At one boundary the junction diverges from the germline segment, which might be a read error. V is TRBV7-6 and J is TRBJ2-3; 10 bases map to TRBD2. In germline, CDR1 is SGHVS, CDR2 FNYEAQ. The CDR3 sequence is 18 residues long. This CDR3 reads CASRLASGSPSLTDTQYF. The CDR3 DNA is TGTGCCAGCAGGTTAGCTAGCGGGAGTCCCTCTCTCACAGATACGCAGTATTTT.

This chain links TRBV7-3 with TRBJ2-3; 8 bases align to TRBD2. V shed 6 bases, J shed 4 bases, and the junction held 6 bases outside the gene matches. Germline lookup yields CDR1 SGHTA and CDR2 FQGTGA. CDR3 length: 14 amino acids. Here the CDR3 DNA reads TGTGCCAGCAGTTCGATTAGCGGGGCAGATACGCAGTATTTT. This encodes CASSSISGADTQYF.

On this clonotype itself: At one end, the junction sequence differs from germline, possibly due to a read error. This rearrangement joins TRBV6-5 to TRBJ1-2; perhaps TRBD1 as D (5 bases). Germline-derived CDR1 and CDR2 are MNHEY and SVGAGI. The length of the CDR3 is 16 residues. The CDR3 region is CASSPEPRGGLGDYTF. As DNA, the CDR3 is TGTGCTAGCAGTCCCGAACCCCGGGGGGGTCTCGGGGACTACACCTTC.

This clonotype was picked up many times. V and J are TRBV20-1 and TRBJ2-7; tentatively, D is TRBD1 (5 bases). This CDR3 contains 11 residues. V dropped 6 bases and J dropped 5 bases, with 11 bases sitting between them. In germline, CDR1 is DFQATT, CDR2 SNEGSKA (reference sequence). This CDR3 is CSAPTENEQYF. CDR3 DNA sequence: TGCAGTGCCCCGACAGAGAACGAGCAGTACTTC.

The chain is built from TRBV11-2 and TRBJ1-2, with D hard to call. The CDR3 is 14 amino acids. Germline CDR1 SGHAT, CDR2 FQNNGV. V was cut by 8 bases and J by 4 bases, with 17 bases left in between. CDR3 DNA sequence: TGTGCCAGCCCGGAACAGACCTTCCTCTATGGCTACACCTTC. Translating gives CASPEQTFLYGYTF.

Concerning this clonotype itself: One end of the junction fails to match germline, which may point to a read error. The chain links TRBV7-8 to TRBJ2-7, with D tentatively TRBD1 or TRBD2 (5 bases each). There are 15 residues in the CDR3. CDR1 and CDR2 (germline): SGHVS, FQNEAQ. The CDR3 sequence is CATSLRDGWGYEQYF. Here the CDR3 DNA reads TGTGCCACCAGCTTACGGGACGGTTGGGGCTACGAACAGTACTTC.

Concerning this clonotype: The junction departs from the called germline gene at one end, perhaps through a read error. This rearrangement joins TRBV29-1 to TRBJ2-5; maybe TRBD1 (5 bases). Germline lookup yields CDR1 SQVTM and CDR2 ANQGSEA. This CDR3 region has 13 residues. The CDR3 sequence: CRVECVRGETQYF. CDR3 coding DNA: TGCAGAGTTGAATGTGTTAGGGGAGAGACCCAGTACTTC.

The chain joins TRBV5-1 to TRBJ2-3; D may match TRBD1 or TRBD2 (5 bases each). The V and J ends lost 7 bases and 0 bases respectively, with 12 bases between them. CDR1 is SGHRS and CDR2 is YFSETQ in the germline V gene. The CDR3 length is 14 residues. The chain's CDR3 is CASHGAPSTDTQYF. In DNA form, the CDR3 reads TGCGCCAGCCACGGGGCGCCTAGCACAGATACGCAGTATTTT.

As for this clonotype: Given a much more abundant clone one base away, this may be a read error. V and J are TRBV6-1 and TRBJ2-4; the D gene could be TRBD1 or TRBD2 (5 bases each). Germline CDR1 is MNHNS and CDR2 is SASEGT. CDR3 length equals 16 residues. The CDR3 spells CASSEAGRGAKYIQYF. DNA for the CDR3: TGTGCCAGCAGTGAAGCGGGTAGGGGAGCCAAATACATTCAGTACTTC.

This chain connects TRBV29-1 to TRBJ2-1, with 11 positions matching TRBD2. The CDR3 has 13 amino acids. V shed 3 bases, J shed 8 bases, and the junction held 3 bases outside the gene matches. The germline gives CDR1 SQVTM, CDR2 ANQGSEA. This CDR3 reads CSVDGTSGHEQFF. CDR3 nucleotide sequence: TGCAGCGTTGACGGGACTAGCGGCCATGAGCAGTTCTTC.

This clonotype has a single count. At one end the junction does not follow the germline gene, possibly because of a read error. Here the CDR3 DNA reads TGTGCCAACATCTCACGTACAGGATCCTCCTACGAACAGTACTTC. Amino acid sequence: CANISRTGSSYEQYF. The genes are TRBV11-2 and TRBJ2-7, with a tentative D call TRBD1 (5 bases). Germline loops: CDR1 SGHAT, CDR2 FQNNGV. The CDR3 spans 15 residues.

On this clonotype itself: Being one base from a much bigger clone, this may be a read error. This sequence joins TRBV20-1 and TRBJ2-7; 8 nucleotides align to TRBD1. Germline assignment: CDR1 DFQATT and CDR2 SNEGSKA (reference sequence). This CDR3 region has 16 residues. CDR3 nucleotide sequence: TGCAGTGTTAGAGATCAGCAGGGGGCCGTATCCTACGAGCAGTACTTC. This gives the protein CSVRDQQGAVSYEQYF.

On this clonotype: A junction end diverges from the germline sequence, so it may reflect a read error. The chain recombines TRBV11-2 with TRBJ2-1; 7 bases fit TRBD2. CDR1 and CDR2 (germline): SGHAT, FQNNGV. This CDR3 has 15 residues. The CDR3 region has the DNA TGTGCCAACAACTTACGGCTAGCGGCTCACAATGAGCGGTTCTTC. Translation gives CANNLRLAAHNERFF.

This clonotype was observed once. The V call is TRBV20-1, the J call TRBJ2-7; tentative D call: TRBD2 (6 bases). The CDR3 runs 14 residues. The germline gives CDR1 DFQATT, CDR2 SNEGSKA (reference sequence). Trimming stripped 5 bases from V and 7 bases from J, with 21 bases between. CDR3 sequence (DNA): TGCAGTGCTCTTCCGACTAACGGGAGTAGGGAGCAGTACTTC. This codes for CSALPTNGSREQYF.

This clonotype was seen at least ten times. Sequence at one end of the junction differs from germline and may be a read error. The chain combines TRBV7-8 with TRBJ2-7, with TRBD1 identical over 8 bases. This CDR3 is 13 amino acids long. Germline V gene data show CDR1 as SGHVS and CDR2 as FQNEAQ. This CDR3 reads CASSAGQQGVALF. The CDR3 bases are TGTGCCAGCAGCGCAGGGCAACAGGGGGTGGCCCTTTTC.

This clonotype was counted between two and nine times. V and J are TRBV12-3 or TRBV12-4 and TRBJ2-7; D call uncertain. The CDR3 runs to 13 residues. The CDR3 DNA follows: TGTACCATCAGTTTTAAGGGCAACTACGAGCAGTACTTC. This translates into CTISFKGNYEQYF.

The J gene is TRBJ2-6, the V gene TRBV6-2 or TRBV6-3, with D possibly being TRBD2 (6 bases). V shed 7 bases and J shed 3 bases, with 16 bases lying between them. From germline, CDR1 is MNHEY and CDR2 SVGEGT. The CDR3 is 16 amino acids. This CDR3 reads CASTTDREVGANVLTF. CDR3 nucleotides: TGTGCCAGCACGACGGATAGGGAGGTTGGGGCCAACGTCCTGACTTTC.

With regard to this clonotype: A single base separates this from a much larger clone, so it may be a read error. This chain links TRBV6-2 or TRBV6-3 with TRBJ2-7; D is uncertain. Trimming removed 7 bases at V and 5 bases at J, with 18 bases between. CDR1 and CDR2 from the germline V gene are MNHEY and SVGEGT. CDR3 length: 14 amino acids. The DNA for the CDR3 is TGTGCCAGCACCACATCGTGGAGTCAGGACGAGCAGTACTTC. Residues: CASTTSWSQDEQYF.

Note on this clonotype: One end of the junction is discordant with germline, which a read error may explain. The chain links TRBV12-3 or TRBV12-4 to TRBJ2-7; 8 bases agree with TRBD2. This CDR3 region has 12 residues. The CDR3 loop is CASNFGTREQYF. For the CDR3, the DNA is TGTGCTAGCAATTTCGGGACTAGAGAGCAGTACTTC.